This T cell receptor (beta chain) stems from a study of regulatory T cells in long-lasting Graves disease. Described time point: persistent/refractory GD, antithyroid drugs over 5 years with positive TRAb. Making the TCR library involved RNA that had been extracted from PBMCs. An endocrinology department in Xi'an, China, recruited the patients. With EDTA tubes as the receptacles, 7.5 to 9 milliliters of peripheral blood were drawn. Arm-PCR of CDR3 regions with iRepertoire HTBI primers generated TCR beta libraries. A single record per CDR3 protein comes from TCRdb applying MiXCR to the multiplex PCR reads. The sample has a few hundred thousand distinct CDR3 sequences; around 24% are singletons. Per the germline V gene, CDR1 is SGHTA and CDR2 is FQGNSA. The V gene lost 3 bases and the J gene lost 4 bases, with 22 bases spanning the gap. This CDR3 has 18 amino acids.

The sequences come from peripheral blood mononuclear cells (PBMCs), collected when the disease was refractory, from a patient treated with antithyroid drugs. This chain connects TRBV7-2 to TRBJ2-1; D is possibly TRBD2 (6 bases). This TCR was sampled from a female donor with Graves disease. The CDR3 protein is CASSFVNAGRRGYNEQFF. CDR3 nucleotides: TGTGCCAGCAGCTTTGTAAACGCGGGGCGGCGAGGGTACAATGAGCAGTTCTTC.